Listed below are T cell receptor beta chains from one sample, sequenced in a study of T cell changes during pregnancy in multiple sclerosis. Here immunoSEQ multiplex PCR was the method, and the copy in TCRdb shows in-frame clones only, minus some. The data hold 40,000 to 60,000 clones, with 85% to 95% observed a single time. This material consisted of CD4+ T cells from peripheral blood mononuclear cells, taken in the third trimester of pregnancy. The origin of the receptors is a female donor with multiple sclerosis, enrolled in a pregnancy study. Both conserved end residues are part of each CDR3. D genes are given only for firm matches. Only part of the rows carry a size: once, few, many, or a class if the clone is expanded.

j_call,v_call,clone_size,d_call,cdr3_nt,cdr3_aa
TRBJ2-7,TRBV7-2,.,.,TGTGCCAGCAAAAGGACGGGGAGCTCCTACGAGCAGTACTTC,CASKRTGSSYEQYF
TRBJ2-4,TRBV6-5,.,.,TGTGCCAGCAGCCCCTCTTTGGCCAAAAACATTCAGTACTTC,CASSPSLAKNIQYF
TRBJ2-7,TRBV4-2,.,.,TGTGCCAGCAGCCAAGCCGTCGGCTACGAGCAGTACTTC,CASSQAVGYEQYF
TRBJ2-2,TRBV7-6,.,TRBD2,TGTGCCAGCAGCTTGGGAGCGGGGGTGGGCACCGGGGAGCTGTTTTTT,CASSLGAGVGTGELFF
TRBJ1-2,TRBV19,.,TRBD1,TGTGCCAGTAGTCCACTAGGGACAGGGGACGGCTACACCTTC,CASSPLGTGDGYTF
TRBJ2-7,TRBV7-6,.,.,TGTGCCAGCAGCCCGACTCAAAAATACGAGCAGTACTTC,CASSPTQKYEQYF
TRBJ2-2,TRBV27,.,TRBD2,TGTGCCAGCAGTAGACTAGCGGGAGCGCGTAGCACCGGGGAGCTGTTTTTT,CASSRLAGARSTGELFF
TRBJ2-3,TRBV19,.,TRBD2,TGTGCCAGTAGTATTTCTAGCGGGAGAGGAGATACGCAGTATTTT,CASSISSGRGDTQYF
TRBJ1-1,TRBV27,.,.,TGTGCCAGCAGTTCAGCAGGGGCCATGAACACTGAAGCTTTCTTT,CASSSAGAMNTEAFF
TRBJ1-3,TRBV5-1,.,.,TGCGCCAGCAGCTCATCACAGGGTAACACCATATATTTT,CASSSSQGNTIYF
TRBJ1-2,TRBV19,.,.,TGTGCCAGTAGGAGGCAGATTAACTATGGCTACACCTTC,CASRRQINYGYTF
TRBJ2-7,TRBV5-1,.,.,TGCGCCAGCTCCCCGGACGGGAGCCCCTACGAGCAGTACTTC,CASSPDGSPYEQYF
TRBJ2-7,TRBV2,.,.,TGTGCCAGCAGTGATAAATACGAGCAGTACTTC,CASSDKYEQYF
TRBJ1-5,TRBV6-6,once,TRBD1,TGTGCCAGCAGGGACGGGACAGCTGGCAATCAGCCCCAGCATTTT,CASRDGTAGNQPQHF
TRBJ2-1,TRBV2,.,TRBD2,TGTGCCAGCACCCGGGGGACTAGCGGGAGTGGGTCCTACAATGAGCAGTTCTTC,CASTRGTSGSGSYNEQFF
TRBJ1-2,TRBV28,.,TRBD1,TGTGCCAGCAGTTTAAGGACAGGGACGACTATGGGCTACACCTTC,CASSLRTGTTMGYTF
TRBJ1-2,TRBV6-1,.,.,TGTGCCAGCAGTGATTCCGGGTTAGGCTACACCTTC,CASSDSGLGYTF
TRBJ2-1,TRBV5-1,once,TRBD2,TGCGCCAGCAGCCCGGGACTAGCGGGACCATCCTACAATGAGCAGTTCTTC,CASSPGLAGPSYNEQFF
TRBJ2-1,TRBV7-2,.,TRBD2,TGTGCCAGCATCGATTTAGCGGGGAGCTCCTACAATGAGCAGTTCTTC,CASIDLAGSSYNEQFF
TRBJ1-1,TRBV23-1,.,TRBD1,TGCGCCAGCAGTCAATTGGTGGACAGGGAATTTACGACTGAAGCTTTCTTT,CASSQLVDREFTTEAFF
TRBJ2-1,TRBV6-6,.,TRBD1,TGTGCCAGCAGCTCCTCAGGGGGCAGGGGCAATGAGCAGTTCTTC,CASSSSGGRGNEQFF
TRBJ2-7,TRBV10-1,.,TRBD2,TGCGCCAGCCAGCACGGGGGGGTCCCCTCTTTACTCACTTTCTACGAGCAGTACTTC,CASQHGGVPSLLTFYEQYF
TRBJ2-7,TRBV6-5,.,TRBD1,TGTGCCACCCAGCCAAGGACAGGGGTCGAGCAGTACTTC,CATQPRTGVEQYF
TRBJ2-2,TRBV6-5,.,.,TGTGCCAGCGTACGGGGGGCAGGCACCGGGGAGCTGTTTTTT,CASVRGAGTGELFF
TRBJ2-1,TRBV4-2,.,TRBD2,TGTGCCAGCAGCCAAGTATCCGGACTAGCGGGTCTGGGGTACAATGAGCAGTTCTTC,CASSQVSGLAGLGYNEQFF
TRBJ1-2,TRBV5-1,.,.,TGCGCCAGCAGCTTGGACCAGGGCTACGGGTATGGCTACACCTTC,CASSLDQGYGYGYTF
TRBJ1-3,TRBV5-1,.,.,TGCGCCAGCAGCTTGGGAGGGACAAACTCTGGAAACACCATATATTTT,CASSLGGTNSGNTIYF
TRBJ2-7,TRBV7-8,once,.,TGTGCCAGCAGCTTAGAAGGAGGGCACTACGAGCAGTACTTC,CASSLEGGHYEQYF
TRBJ2-7,TRBV16,few,TRBD1,TGTGCCAGCAGCCAGGGACAGGGAGGAATCTACGAGCAGTACTTC,CASSQGQGGIYEQYF
TRBJ1-1,TRBV27,.,.,TGTGCCAGCAGACTGAACGTGAACACTGAAGCTTTCTTT,CASRLNVNTEAFF
TRBJ2-3,TRBV11-3,.,.,TGTGCCAGCAGCTTAGGGTCGCGTCCAGATACGCAGTATTTT,CASSLGSRPDTQYF